The next 23 T cell receptor beta chains were all read from a single sample in a study of shared clonotypes between healthy human individuals. Assay: immunoSEQ multiplex PCR; the TCRdb copy retains only in-frame clones and omits some. The repertoire has some 380,000 clones, approximately 97% of them found once; the top ten carry about 0.32%. Sequenced sample: memory CD8+ T cells sorted from blood. The subset denotes: CD45RO+ cells pooled with CCR7-negative TemRA cells. Source of these receptors: a man aged 25 to 40 in good health.

The V call is TRBV20-1, the J call TRBJ2-7; weak D call: TRBD1 (5 bases). CDR1 and CDR2 from the germline V gene are DFQATT and SNEGSKA (reference sequence). V gave up 4 bases and J gave up 4 bases, with 8 bases separating them. The CDR3 length is 11 residues. The CDR3 here is CSANSGYEQYF. The CDR3, as DNA: TGCAGTGCTAATTCAGGGTACGAGCAGTACTTC.

The genes are TRBV28 and TRBJ1-2; perhaps TRBD1 as D (5 bases). Looked up from germline, CDR1 is MDHEN and CDR2 is SYDVKM. V lost 4 bases to trimming and J lost 6 bases, with 9 bases between them. The CDR3 sequence is 12 residues long. CDR3 bases: TGTGCCAGCAGTTCAGGGAAGCATGGCTACACCTTC. Translated, it gives CASSSGKHGYTF.

V is TRBV11-1 and J is TRBJ2-7; unclear D gene. This CDR3 contains 15 residues. Germline CDR1 SGHAT, CDR2 FQDESV (reference sequence). V was shortened by 0 bases and J by 2 bases, with 11 bases between the two germline ends. CDR3 sequence reads: CASSLARTAPYEQYF. CDR3 nucleotides: TGTGCCAGCAGCTTAGCGAGGACGGCTCCCTACGAGCAGTACTTC.

This chain connects TRBV9 to TRBJ2-1, with TRBD1 matching over 7 bases. CDR3 length: 14 residues. Germline CDR1 and CDR2: SGDLS and YYNGEE. The junction had 6 bases not matched to a gene; V was cut back by 2 bases and J by 7 bases. CDR3 DNA: TGTGCCAGCAGCGTTGACCCGGGACAGAATGAGCAGTTCTTC. Translated, it gives CASSVDPGQNEQFF.

This clone was counted only a few times. The chain recombines TRBV5-1 with TRBJ2-5, with D tentatively TRBD1 or TRBD2 (5 bases each). Germline V gene sequence: CDR1 SGHRS, CDR2 YFSETQ. V lost 0 bases and J lost 4, with 16 bases in between. The length of the CDR3 is 16 residues. The CDR3 DNA reads as TGCGCCAGCAGCTTGGGGTATGAGGGTCAGGGAGAGACCCAGTACTTC. Its protein is CASSLGYEGQGETQYF.

The gene calls are TRBV5-6 and TRBJ2-5; D gene ambiguous. Germline V gene data show CDR1 as SGHDT and CDR2 as YYEEEE. The CDR3 spans 11 residues. Between the trimmed V and J ends, which lost 2 bases and 4 bases, there was a span of 3 bases. CDR3 region: CASSFGETQYF. DNA for the CDR3: TGTGCCAGCAGCTTCGGAGAGACCCAGTACTTC.

The chain employs TRBV2 and TRBJ1-4; D is undetermined. Germline CDR1 reads SNHLY; CDR2 reads FYNNEI. V gave up 7 bases and J gave up 8 bases, with 8 bases separating them. This CDR3 has 11 residues. CDR3 nucleotide sequence: TGTGCCAGCATGGTAGCCGAAAAACTGTTTTTT. This encodes CASMVAEKLFF. Drawing the rest from reference TRBV2 and TRBJ1-4, the complete variable domain is EPEVTQTPSHQVTQMGQEVILRCVPISNHLYFYWYRQILGQKVEFLVSFYNNEISEKSEIFDDQFSVERPDGSNFTLKIRSTKLEDSAMYFCASMVAEKLFFGSGTQLSVL.

The gene calls are TRBV11-2 and TRBJ2-1; TRBD2 is a possible D gene (5 bases). The CDR3 is 16 residues long. The ends were cut back, 4 bases at V and 3 bases at J, with 16 bases in the middle. The V gene's germline CDR1 is SGHAT and CDR2 FQNNGV. In DNA, the CDR3 is TGTGCCAGCAGCTCCGTTTTTGAGGGATTCTACAATGAGCAGTTCTTC. This codes for CASSSVFEGFYNEQFF.

The chain uses TRBV2 and TRBJ2-1; no firm D call. Looked up from germline, CDR1 is SNHLY and CDR2 is FYNNEI. The V end lost 8 bases, the J end lost 5 bases, and 4 bases lay between the germline ends. This CDR3 contains 10 residues. The CDR3, as DNA: TGTGCCAGCTCTAACAATGAGCAGTTCTTC. This gives the protein CASSNNEQFF.

This chain connects TRBV5-1 to TRBJ2-5, with TRBD1 matching over 8 bases. The CDR3 has 14 residues. Trimming cost V 1 base and J 5 bases; bases outside gene matches: 4. Germline V gene sequence: CDR1 SGHRS, CDR2 YFSETQ. CDR3 amino acids: CASSLWTGMETQYF. The CDR3 coding sequence is TGCGCCAGCAGCTTGTGGACAGGGATGGAGACCCAGTACTTC.

The V gene is TRBV2, the J gene TRBJ2-1, with TRBD2 matching over 11 bases. The germline gives CDR1 SNHLY, CDR2 FYNNEI. This CDR3 is built from 18 residues. Unmatched junction bases numbered 11, after V lost 0 bases and J lost 7 bases. CDR3 residues: CASSEAQAASGRTNEQFF. As DNA, the CDR3 is TGTGCCAGCAGTGAAGCGCAGGCTGCTAGCGGGAGGACGAATGAGCAGTTCTTC.

In nucleotides, the CDR3 is TGTGCCAGCAGTTACCGGACAGGGATAAGAGGAGGCTACACCTTC. The encoded protein is CASSYRTGIRGGYTF. The chain is built from TRBV28 and TRBJ1-2; 8 bases align to TRBD1. J was trimmed by 8 bases and V by 4 bases; bases with no gene match: 12. CDR3 length: 15 residues. Germline CDR1 is MDHEN and CDR2 is SYDVKM.

The rearrangement links TRBV7-3 to TRBJ1-4; weak D call: TRBD1 (5 bases). Trimming stripped 1 base from V and 8 bases from J, with 11 bases between. There are 14 residues in the CDR3. Germline loops: CDR1 SGHTA, CDR2 FQGTGA. CDR3 in DNA: TGTGCCAGCAGCTTAATGGGGGTAAGAGAAAAACTGTTTTTT. Amino acid sequence: CASSLMGVREKLFF.

V gene TRBV5-1 combines with J gene TRBJ2-1; D not resolved. Germline CDR1 is SGHRS and CDR2 is YFSETQ. The V end lost 7 bases, the J end lost 9 bases, and 26 bases lay between the germline ends. The CDR3 totals 16 residues. CDR3 nucleotides: TGCGCCAGCTCCGATCTCCGGAGAAGCGATGGAAGTGAGCAGTTCTTC. Encoded protein: CASSDLRRSDGSEQFF. Full variable domain (remainder filled in from reference TRBV5-1 and TRBJ2-1): KAGVTQTPRYLIKTRGQQVTLSCSPISGHRSVSWYQQTPGQGLQFLFEYFSETQRNKGNFPGRFSGRQFSNSRSEMNVSTLELGDSALYLCASSDLRRSDGSEQFFGPGTRLTVL.

In the case of this clone: Different DNA sequences within this sample yield the same CDR3. Here the CDR3 DNA reads TGCAGTGCTGGGACCCCCTACGAGCAGTACTTC. This gives the protein CSAGTPYEQYF. The gene calls are TRBV20-1 and TRBJ2-7; D is possibly TRBD1 or TRBD2 (5 bases each). Germline V gene sequence: CDR1 DFQATT, CDR2 SNEGSKA (reference sequence). The CDR3 covers 11 residues. Trimming cost V 5 bases and J 2 bases, with 7 bases left between them.

V gene TRBV5-3 combines with J gene TRBJ2-2; 13 bases line up with TRBD2. Being an ORF, TRBV5-3 has a function that is uncertain. This CDR3 spans 17 amino acids. After removal of 5 bases from V and 4 bases from J, the junction contained 8 bases not matched to a gene. CDR3 bases: TGTGCCAGAAGACAAGACAGGACTAGCGGGAGCACCGGGGAGCTGTTTTTT. The encoded protein is CARRQDRTSGSTGELFF.

The CDR3 here is CASSLNFYGYTF. CDR3 in DNA: TGTGCCAGCAGTTTGAATTTCTATGGCTACACCTTC. The chain carries TRBV28 and TRBJ1-2; no definite D call. V was shortened by 3 bases and J by 4 bases, with 6 bases between the two germline ends. The CDR3 sequence is 12 residues long. Germline values: CDR1 MDHEN, CDR2 SYDVKM.

The chain recombines TRBV10-2 with TRBJ2-1, with 10 bases matching TRBD2. CDR3 size: 15 residues. Germline V gene lookup returns CDR1 WSHSY and CDR2 SAAADI. V lost 8 bases to trimming and J lost 0 bases; unmatched junction nucleotides: 4. The CDR3: CASSGTSVSYNEQFF. In nucleotides, the CDR3 is TGCGCCAGCTCCGGGACTAGCGTCTCCTACAATGAGCAGTTCTTC.

V and J are TRBV7-8 and TRBJ2-7, with 7 bases lining up with TRBD1. Germline CDR1 is SGHVS and CDR2 is FQNEAQ. The CDR3 loop spans 14 amino acids. Unmatched junction bases numbered 5, after V lost 3 bases and J lost 3 bases. Here the CDR3 DNA reads TGTGCCAGCAGCTTCAGGACAGGACGCTACGAGCAGTACTTC. Translation: CASSFRTGRYEQYF.

The rearrangement joins TRBV29-1 to TRBJ2-1; 7 nucleotides line up with TRBD1. This CDR3 region has 12 residues. The germline CDR1 and CDR2 sequences are SQVTM and ANQGSEA. V shed 5 bases, J shed 6 bases, and the junction held 4 bases outside the gene matches. CDR3 bases: TGCAGCGTTATGAAGGGGGCCAATGAGCAGTTCTTC. Its translation is CSVMKGANEQFF.

The chain is built from TRBV2 and TRBJ2-7, with D hard to call. Trimming left V 9 bases short and J 0 bases short, with 6 bases between. The CDR3 totals 11 residues. Germline V lookup: CDR1 SNHLY, CDR2 FYNNEI. Written as DNA, the CDR3 is TGTGCCAGTTGGGACTCCTACGAGCAGTACTTC. Translation: CASWDSYEQYF. The full variable domain, its missing parts supplied by reference TRBV2 and TRBJ2-7, is EPEVTQTPSHQVTQMGQEVILRCVPISNHLYFYWYRQILGQKVEFLVSFYNNEISEKSEIFDDQFSVERPDGSNFTLKIRSTKLEDSAMYFCASWDSYEQYFGPGTRLTVT.

V gene TRBV15 combines with J gene TRBJ2-3; D possibly uses TRBD1 or TRBD2 (5 bases each). Trimming shortened V by 1 base and J by 0 bases, and 8 bases separated the two germline ends. The germline gives CDR1 LNHNV, CDR2 YYDKDF (reference sequence). This CDR3 comprises 15 residues. The chain's CDR3 is CATSRGRDSTDTQYF. The CDR3 DNA follows: TGTGCCACCAGCAGAGGCCGGGACAGCACAGATACGCAGTATTTT.

The J gene is TRBJ2-3, the V gene TRBV5-8; the D is unclear. The CDR3 consists of 13 residues. Germline CDR1 reads SGHTS; CDR2 reads YDEGEE. With 0 bases removed from V and 1 base from J, the gap between germline ends came to 3 bases. CDR3 amino acids: CASSLVRTDTQYF. For the CDR3, the DNA is TGTGCCAGCAGCTTGGTTCGCACAGATACGCAGTATTTT.